These 5 T cell receptor beta chains were sequenced from one sample in a study of OX40 agonist ivuxolimab in advanced cancers. Libraries were prepared by immunoSEQ multiplex PCR; TCRdb keeps only in-frame clonotypes and omits some of them. This table has roughly 70,000 clones, around 83% appearing once. The sequenced sample was CD4+ or CD8+ T cells sorted from blood, obtained in a trial of the OX40 agonist ivuxolimab. The source of these receptors is an adult with an advanced solid tumor such as melanoma, head and neck, liver or kidney cancer.

This clone has only a few counts. J is TRBJ2-5 and V is TRBV7-9, with TRBD2 matching 7 bases. Germline V CDR1 and CDR2: SEHNR, FQNEAQ (reference sequence). The ends lost 3 bases at V and 4 bases at J; junction bases unmatched: 8. This CDR3 has 15 amino acids. The chain's CDR3 is CASSFSGDDTETQYF. The CDR3 region has the DNA TGTGCCAGCAGCTTCAGCGGGGACGATACAGAGACCCAGTACTTC.

The chain couples TRBV5-1 to TRBJ2-1, with TRBD2 as a possible D gene (6 bases). Trimming took 4 bases from V and 1 from J, leaving 12 bases between them. The CDR3 is made up of 15 amino acids. CDR1 SGHRS and CDR2 YFSETQ come from the germline V gene. CDR3 amino acids: CASSRSGGSYNEQFF. The CDR3 DNA sequence: TGCGCCAGCAGCCGCTCTGGAGGGTCCTACAATGAGCAGTTCTTC.

V gene TRBV5-5 combines with J gene TRBJ1-3; D may be TRBD1 (6 bases). This CDR3 comprises 16 residues. Trimming shortened V by 4 bases and J by 2 bases, and 16 bases separated the two germline ends. The germline V gene has CDR1 SGHKS and CDR2 YYEKEE (reference sequence). The DNA of the CDR3 is TGTGCCAGCAGCGACTACAGGGTTCGTACTGGAAACACCATATATTTT. The encoded protein is CASSDYRVRTGNTIYF.

The chain joins TRBV11-2 to TRBJ2-3; 9 bases are shared with TRBD2. Germline values: CDR1 SGHAT, CDR2 FQNNGV. CDR3 length: 15 amino acids. Trimming at V came to 5 bases and at J to 2 bases, leaving 5 bases not matched to a gene. The CDR3 sequence: CASSLTSGFTDTQYF. The CDR3 region has the DNA TGTGCCAGCAGCCTGACTAGCGGCTTCACAGATACGCAGTATTTT.

The V gene is TRBV2, the J gene TRBJ2-1; D is unresolved. This CDR3 has 11 residues. CDR1 and CDR2 from the germline V gene are SNHLY and FYNNEI. Trimming cost V 5 bases and J 6 bases, with 5 bases left between them. The CDR3 region is CASSLINEQFF. CDR3 in DNA: TGTGCCAGCAGTTTAATCAATGAGCAGTTCTTC.